Following are 31 T cell receptor beta chains from one sample sequenced in a study of PD-L1 blockade in urothelial cancer. The assay was immunoSEQ multiplex PCR, and TCRdb's table has in-frame clones only and misses some. The sample has under 100,000 clones, roughly 82% seen once. Sequenced material: PBMCs, taken around atezolizumab (anti-PD-L1) treatment. These receptors were taken from a man between 65 and 85 years old with urothelial cancer.

This clone turned up a few times. This rearrangement joins TRBV18 to TRBJ2-7; 9 positions match TRBD1. V lost 3 bases and J lost 2; bases outside the gene matches: 5. Germline CDR1 is KGHSH and CDR2 is LQKENI. The CDR3 consists of 15 residues. CDR3 DNA: TGTGCCAGCTCACCTGCCGGGACAGGGACCTACGAGCAGTACTTC. It specifies CASSPAGTGTYEQYF.

The chain joins TRBV9 to TRBJ2-5; TRBD2 agrees at 9 bases. This CDR3 has 14 amino acids. The germline V gene has CDR1 SGDLS and CDR2 YYNGEE. With V trimmed by 3 bases and J by 9 bases, 9 bases remained unmatched. In DNA, the CDR3 is TGTGCCAGCAGCGCCGAGGGGGCGGGGGGGGCCCAGTACTTC. Amino acids: CASSAEGAGGAQYF.

This rearrangement joins TRBV11-3 to TRBJ2-5; no reliable D call. CDR1 and CDR2 (germline): SGHNT, YENEEA. The CDR3 consists of 14 residues. V gave up 1 base and J gave up 2 bases, with 8 bases separating them. The CDR3 DNA reads as TGTGCCAGCAGCTTAGGTACAGTGCAAGAGACCCAGTACTTC. Encoded protein: CASSLGTVQETQYF. Full variable domain (missing parts from reference TRBV11-3 and TRBJ2-5): EAGVVQSPRYKIIEKKQPVAFWCNPISGHNTLYWYLQNLGQGPELLIRYENEEAVDDSQLPKDRFSAERLKGVDSTLKIQPAELGDSAVYLCASSLGTVQETQYFGPGTRLLVL.

The V and J genes are TRBV30 and TRBJ1-5, with D unresolved. Per germline, CDR1 GTSNPN and CDR2 SVGIG (reference sequence). Trimming removed 2 bases from V and 2 bases from J, with 10 bases in between. The CDR3 has 14 amino acids. CDR3 residues: CAWSMDCRNQPQHF. CDR3 DNA sequence: TGTGCCTGGAGTATGGACTGCCGCAATCAGCCCCAGCATTTT.

This clone was recorded a few times. The CDR3 nucleotides are TGTGCCAGCTCCCTGGGAGGGGGACACCTCAATGAGCAGTTCTTC. Its translation is CASSLGGGHLNEQFF. The chain has TRBV11-2 and TRBJ2-1; perhaps TRBD2 as D (7 bases). CDR1 SGHAT and CDR2 FQNNGV come from the germline V gene. This CDR3 has 15 residues. Between the trimmed V and J ends, which lost 8 bases and 6 bases, there was a span of 20 bases.

This CDR3 reads CASSLNSGRAGEQFF. The CDR3 DNA reads TGTGCCAGCAGCTTAAATAGCGGGAGGGCGGGGGAGCAGTTCTTC. The chain has TRBV7-3 and TRBJ2-1; TRBD2 agrees at 11 bases. The CDR3 sequence is 15 residues long. The germline V gene encodes CDR1 SGHTA and CDR2 FQGTGA. Germline trimming cut 1 base from V and 10 bases from J; bases unmatched to any gene: 6.

This clone was detected only a few times. The V call is TRBV27, the J call TRBJ2-7; 7 bases align to TRBD2. The V and J ends lost 6 bases and 1 base, in that order; junction bases with no gene match: 6. This CDR3 is built from 14 residues. Germline CDR1 is MNHEY and CDR2 is SMNVEV (reference sequence). The CDR3 nucleotides are TGTGCCAGCAGCCACGGGCGGGGGTCCTACGAGCAGTACTTC. Translation: CASSHGRGSYEQYF.

V usage is TRBV9 and J usage is TRBJ2-7, with 10 nucleotides matching TRBD2. Losses at the gene ends were 5 bases for V and 5 bases for J; bases not matched to a gene: 10. CDR3 length: 15 amino acids. Germline V gives CDR1 SGDLS, CDR2 YYNGEE. The CDR3 loop is CASSYSVGLANEQYF. The CDR3 DNA is TGTGCCAGCAGTTACTCGGTGGGACTAGCGAACGAGCAGTACTTC. Full variable domain (outside the CDR3, taken from reference TRBV9 and TRBJ2-7): DSGVTQTPKHLITATGQRVTLRCSPRSGDLSVYWYQQSLDQGLQFLIQYYNGEERAKGNILERFSAQQFPDLHSELNLSSLELGDSALYFCASSYSVGLANEQYFGPGTRLTVT.

CDR3 bases: TGCGCCAGCAGCGCGATACAGGGGGCGATCGACGAGCAGTACTTC. Amino acids: CASSAIQGAIDEQYF. The chain combines TRBV5-1 with TRBJ2-7; 9 bases match TRBD1. Losses at the gene ends were 4 bases for V and 5 bases for J; bases not matched to a gene: 10. This CDR3 comprises 15 residues. Germline CDR1 and CDR2: SGHRS and YFSETQ.

This chain uses TRBV5-4 with TRBJ1-4, with TRBD1 matching 7 bases. The CDR3 extends over 13 amino acids. V lost 6 bases, J lost 6 bases, and 5 bases stayed unmatched. Germline V lookup: CDR1 SGHNT, CDR2 YYREEE (reference sequence). The CDR3 nucleotides read TGTGCCAGCACGCGACAGGGTGATGAAAAACTGTTTTTT. Protein product: CASTRQGDEKLFF.

The V and J genes are TRBV5-8 and TRBJ1-3; D might be TRBD1 (5 bases). With 4 bases removed from V and 0 bases from J, the gap between germline ends came to 11 bases. The CDR3 totals 15 residues. Germline CDR1 is SGHTS and CDR2 is YDEGEE. The chain's CDR3 is CASSKRQHSGNTIYF. The CDR3 region has the DNA TGTGCCAGCAGCAAAAGACAGCACTCTGGAAACACCATATATTTT.

The gene calls are TRBV2 and TRBJ2-1; no definite D call. The germline V gene encodes CDR1 SNHLY and CDR2 FYNNEI. CDR3 length: 14 amino acids. V was trimmed by 4 bases and J by 4 bases, leaving 11 bases between them. The CDR3: CASSAQINYNEQFF. As DNA, the CDR3 is TGTGCCAGCAGTGCTCAGATTAATTACAATGAGCAGTTCTTC.

This sequence joins TRBV9 and TRBJ2-7, with 7 bases matching TRBD2. V shed 0 bases, J shed 4 bases, and the junction held 1 base outside the gene matches. Germline V gives CDR1 SGDLS, CDR2 YYNGEE. The CDR3 is 13 amino acids. CDR3 residues: CASSVEAGYEQYF. CDR3 nucleotide sequence: TGTGCCAGCAGCGTAGAAGCGGGGTACGAGCAGTACTTC.

This clone was seen just once. The chain couples TRBV9 to TRBJ1-6, with 7 bases lining up with TRBD1. CDR3 length: 15 amino acids. Germline assignment: CDR1 SGDLS and CDR2 YYNGEE. V lost 0 bases to trimming and J lost 6 bases; unmatched junction nucleotides: 3. The CDR3 DNA reads as TGTGCCAGCAGCGTAGGTCCAGGGGGTAATTCACCCCTCCACTTT. Its protein is CASSVGPGGNSPLHF.

The chain carries TRBV4-1 and TRBJ2-1; no clear D gene. Between the trimmed V and J ends, which lost 1 base and 1 base, there was a span of 17 bases. CDR3 length: 18 residues. Germline-derived CDR1 and CDR2 are MGHRA and YSYEKL. The CDR3 is CASSQAKSRLISYNEQFF. The CDR3 DNA follows: TGCGCCAGCAGCCAAGCTAAATCGAGACTGATTTCCTACAATGAGCAGTTCTTC.

This chain links TRBV6-5 with TRBJ1-2; 7 nucleotides align to TRBD1. V shed 10 bases and J 6 bases; nucleotides not matched to a gene: 17. The germline V gene has CDR1 MNHEY and CDR2 SVGAGI. CDR3 length: 15 residues. CDR3 sequence (DNA): TGTGCCACCCAGGGATCCTTTAGGGGGCGCGATGGCTACACCTTC. Translated, it gives CATQGSFRGRDGYTF.

The chain couples TRBV12-5 to TRBJ2-5, with D unresolved. This CDR3 is 11 amino acids long. V lost 7 bases to trimming and J lost 5 bases, with 8 bases between them. Germline V gives CDR1 LGHNT, CDR2 FRNRAP. The CDR3 reads CASVFEETQYF. CDR3 DNA sequence: TGTGCTAGTGTGTTCGAGGAGACCCAGTACTTC.

The gene calls are TRBV10-3 and TRBJ2-6; 7 nucleotides line up with TRBD2. The junction had 4 bases not matched to a gene; V was cut back by 2 bases and J by 0 bases. CDR1 ENHRY and CDR2 SYGVKD come from the germline V gene. The CDR3 is 17 residues long. CDR3 loop: CAISESGDSSGANVLTF. For the CDR3, the DNA is TGTGCCATCAGTGAGAGCGGGGATAGCTCTGGGGCCAACGTCCTGACTTTC.

The genes are TRBV6-6 and TRBJ1-2; D gene ambiguous. The CDR3 totals 11 residues. The germline V and J ends were trimmed by 8 bases and 12 bases, with 16 bases remaining between them. The V gene's germline CDR1 is MNHNY and CDR2 SVGAGI (reference sequence). The CDR3 is CASGDLGCDTF. CDR3 nucleotide sequence: TGTGCCAGCGGAGACCTTGGCTGCGACACCTTC.

V and J are TRBV11-2 and TRBJ2-3; TRBD2 is a possible D gene (6 bases). Germline values: CDR1 SGHAT, CDR2 FQNNGV. Trimming left V 4 bases short and J 4 bases short, with 12 bases between. The CDR3 loop spans 14 amino acids. The CDR3 loop is CASSSRGRSDTQYF. The CDR3 DNA sequence: TGTGCCAGCAGCTCCCGAGGGAGGTCAGATACGCAGTATTTT.

This clone has only one observation. V and J are TRBV5-6 and TRBJ2-1, with D perhaps TRBD2 (5 bases). CDR3 length: 15 residues. The germline CDR1 and CDR2 sequences are SGHDT and YYEEEE. The V end was cut by 5 bases, the J end by 1 base, with 13 bases between. In nucleotides, the CDR3 is TGTGCCAGCAGTGAGACGGGGTTATCCTACAATGAGCAGTTCTTC. Translating it yields CASSETGLSYNEQFF.

The chain links TRBV7-9 to TRBJ1-2; no clear D. The CDR3 is 13 amino acids. Trimming removed 2 bases at V and 7 bases at J, with 11 bases between. Germline V gene sequence: CDR1 SEHNR, CDR2 FQNEAQ (reference sequence). CDR3 sequence: CASSLPGTGGYTF. The CDR3 bases are TGTGCCAGCAGCTTACCGGGTACCGGTGGCTACACCTTC.

This rearrangement joins TRBV6-5 to TRBJ2-2; 7 nucleotides agree with TRBD1. V lost 6 bases and J lost 5; bases outside the gene matches: 3. The germline V gene encodes CDR1 MNHEY and CDR2 SVGAGI. This CDR3 region has 13 residues. CDR3 DNA: TGTGCCAGCAGACAGGGGCGGACCGGGGAGCTGTTTTTT. This sequence encodes CASRQGRTGELFF.

The chain couples TRBV5-8 to TRBJ2-7, with D possibly being TRBD1 (5 bases). V lost 1 base to trimming and J lost 9 bases, with 17 bases between them. Germline loops: CDR1 SGHTS, CDR2 YDEGEE. The CDR3 totals 14 residues. The CDR3 loop reads CASSLQELQVWQYF. The CDR3 DNA follows: TGTGCCAGCAGCTTGCAAGAGTTACAGGTATGGCAGTACTTC.

The chain is built from TRBV15 and TRBJ1-4; 9 positions match TRBD1. V lost 3 bases and J lost 8; bases outside the gene matches: 4. The CDR3 is 14 amino acids. The germline CDR1 and CDR2 sequences are LNHNV and YYDKDF (reference sequence). The CDR3: CATSRGQGPEKLFF. The CDR3 DNA sequence: TGTGCCACCAGCAGGGGACAGGGTCCCGAAAAACTGTTTTTT.

V gene TRBV19 combines with J gene TRBJ1-1; 7 nucleotides agree with TRBD1. The germline V gene has CDR1 LNHDA and CDR2 SQIVND (reference sequence). The CDR3 totals 15 residues. With 6 bases clipped from V and 2 bases from J, the junction kept 9 bases outside the gene matches. The DNA for the CDR3 is TGTGCCAGTAGGCAGGGGGGACAGATCAACACTGAAGCTTTCTTT. This gives the protein CASRQGGQINTEAFF.

This rearrangement joins TRBV30 to TRBJ1-5; 9 bases agree with TRBD1. The trim removed 2 bases at V and 0 bases at J, leaving 2 bases unmatched. The CDR3 loop spans 15 amino acids. From germline, CDR1 is GTSNPN and CDR2 SVGIG (reference sequence). CDR3 amino acids: CAWSRDRDSNQPQHF. The CDR3 nucleotides read TGTGCCTGGAGTCGGGACAGGGATAGCAATCAGCCCCAGCATTTT.

The chain is built from TRBV19 and TRBJ2-4, with D perhaps TRBD1 (5 bases). CDR1 and CDR2 from the germline V gene are LNHDA and SQIVND (reference sequence). The length of the CDR3 is 14 residues. Between the trimmed V and J ends, which lost 3 bases and 6 bases, there was a span of 12 bases. Here the CDR3 reads CASSIEDQGNIQYF. DNA for the CDR3: TGTGCCAGTAGTATCGAGGACCAGGGAAACATTCAGTACTTC.

The chain has TRBV9 and TRBJ2-1, with TRBD2 identical over 8 bases. The junction had 4 bases not matched to a gene; V was cut back by 0 bases and J by 5 bases. Germline-derived CDR1 and CDR2 are SGDLS and YYNGEE. The CDR3 consists of 15 residues. The CDR3 coding sequence is TGTGCCAGCAGCGTAGAACGGGGGGGGGACAATGAGCAGTTCTTC. It specifies CASSVERGGDNEQFF.

The chain has TRBV5-4 and TRBJ2-5; D is undetermined. The germline V and J ends were trimmed by 6 bases and 1 base, with 16 bases remaining between them. In germline, CDR1 is SGHNT, CDR2 YYREEE (reference sequence). CDR3 length: 15 residues. The CDR3 is CASTDLGASQETQYF. In DNA, the CDR3 is TGTGCCAGCACTGACCTAGGTGCTTCCCAAGAGACCCAGTACTTC.

The chain employs TRBV5-1 and TRBJ1-2; D is perhaps TRBD1 (5 bases). The ends were cut back, 4 bases at V and 11 bases at J, with 18 bases in the middle. This CDR3 is built from 13 residues. Germline CDR1 SGHRS, CDR2 YFSETQ. The CDR3 DNA follows: TGCGCCAGCAGCGCCGGGACGGGGGGACCTTACACCTTC. Protein product: CASSAGTGGPYTF. Looking up the rest from reference TRBV5-1 and TRBJ1-2 gives the full variable domain: KAGVTQTPRYLIKTRGQQVTLSCSPISGHRSVSWYQQTPGQGLQFLFEYFSETQRNKGNFPGRFSGRQFSNSRSEMNVSTLELGDSALYLCASSAGTGGPYTFGSGTRLTVV.